This T cell receptor beta chain stems from a study of shared clonotypes between healthy human individuals. TCRdb's table, derived via immunoSEQ multiplex PCR, lists solely in-frame clones and lacks some. This table holds roughly 2.1 million clones, about 92% found once. Note on this clone: Other DNA sequences in this specimen translate into the identical CDR3.

The V gene's germline CDR1 is SGHAT and CDR2 FQNNGV. Trimming pared 1 base from V and 2 bases from J, leaving 6 bases between. This CDR3 has 13 residues. Naive CD8 populations comprised CD45RO-negative cells positively selected for CCR7, excluding terminally differentiated effector memory CD45RA+ cells. The source material was naive CD8+ T cells from PBMCs. J is TRBJ2-7 and V is TRBV11-2; D ambiguous. The TCR sequence derives from a man between 18 and 29 years old in good health. Some clones in this sample may be carry-over from other donors' samples. The CDR3 DNA reads as TGTGCCAGCAGCTTAGTGGGGACCTACGAGCAGTACTTC. This encodes CASSLVGTYEQYF. The whole variable domain, remainder taken from reference TRBV11-2 and TRBJ2-7, is EAGVAQSPRYKIIEKRQSVAFWCNPISGHATLYWYQQILGQGPKLLIQFQNNGVVDDSQLPKDRFSAERLKGVDSTLKIQPAKLEDSAVYLCASSLVGTYEQYFGPGTRLTVT.